This TCR beta chain derives from a study of blood T cell repertoires in COVID-19. The wider study: The study drew acute and convalescent COVID-19 samples from the United States, Italy and Spain.

Only in-frame clones appear in the TCRdb table, and some are missing; sequencing was by immunoSEQ multiplex PCR. The sample yields 75,000 to 85,000 clones, approximately 88% seen once. Germline V CDR1 and CDR2: MNHEY, SVGEGT. The V end was cut by 5 bases, the J end by 4 bases, with 5 bases between. The CDR3 runs 11 residues. The receptor was isolated from a human donor in a cohort sampled during active COVID-19. The V and J genes are TRBV6-2 or TRBV6-3 and TRBJ1-1, with a possible D match to TRBD1 (5 bases). The sequenced sample was peripheral blood. The CDR3 region has the DNA TGTGCCAGCAGTCAGGGCACTGAAGCTTTCTTT. This encodes CASSQGTEAFF.